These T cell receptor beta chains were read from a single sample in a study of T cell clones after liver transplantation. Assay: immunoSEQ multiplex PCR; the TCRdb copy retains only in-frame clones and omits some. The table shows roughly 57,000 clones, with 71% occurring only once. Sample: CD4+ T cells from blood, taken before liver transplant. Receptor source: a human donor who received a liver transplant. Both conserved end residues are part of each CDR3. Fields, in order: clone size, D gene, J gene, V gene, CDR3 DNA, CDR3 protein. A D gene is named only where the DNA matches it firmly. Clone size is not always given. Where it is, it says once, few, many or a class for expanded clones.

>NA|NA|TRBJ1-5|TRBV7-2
TGTGCCAGCAGCTTAGCATCACGGGGCAATCAGCCCCAGCATTTT
CASSLASRGNQPQHF
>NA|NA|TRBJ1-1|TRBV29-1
TGCAGCGCCGCCGCTGGGGGGGGAGCTTTCTTT
CSAAAGGGAFF
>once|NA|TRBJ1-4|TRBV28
TGTGCCAGCGCGGGCGGAGACTTCGAAAAACTGTTTTTT
CASAGGDFEKLFF
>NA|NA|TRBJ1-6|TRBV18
TGTGCCAGCTCACGAGACGGATCTAGCTCCTATAATTCACCCCTCCACTTT
CASSRDGSSSYNSPLHF
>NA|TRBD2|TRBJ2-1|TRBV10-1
TGCGCCAGCAGTGAGGGACTAGCGGGGGGGAATGAGCAGTTCTTC
CASSEGLAGGNEQFF
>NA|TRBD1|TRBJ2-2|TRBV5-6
TGTGCCAGCAGCTACGGGACAGGGGGAACCGGGGAGCTGTTTTTT
CASSYGTGGTGELFF
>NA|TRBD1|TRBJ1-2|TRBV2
TGTGCCAGCAGTGGACAGGGGGCTGCTGGGGGCTACACCTTC
CASSGQGAAGGYTF
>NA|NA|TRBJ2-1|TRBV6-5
TGTGCCAGCAGTTACTCAGGGCAGGGGTGGAATGAGCAGTTCTTC
CASSYSGQGWNEQFF
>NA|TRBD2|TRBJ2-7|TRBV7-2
TGTGCCAGCAGACCCACTAGCGGGAGCTCCTACGAGCAGTACTTC
CASRPTSGSSYEQYF
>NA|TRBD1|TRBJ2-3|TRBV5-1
TGCGCCAGCAGGACAGGGACAGCTAGCACAGATACGCAGTATTTT
CASRTGTASTDTQYF
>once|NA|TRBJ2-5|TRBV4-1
TGCGCCAGCAGCCAAGATTCGGGGTGGGAGACCCAGTACTTC
CASSQDSGWETQYF
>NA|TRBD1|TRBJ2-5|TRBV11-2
TGTGCCAGCAGCTTATCTACAGGGGGGATCGGAGAGACCCAGTACTTC
CASSLSTGGIGETQYF
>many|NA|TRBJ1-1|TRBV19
TGTGCCAGTACCCCACAGGGATTGAGCACTGAAGCTTTCTTT
CASTPQGLSTEAFF
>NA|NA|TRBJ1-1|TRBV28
TGTGCCAGCAGTTTTGGTGTAGAGGGAGCTTTCTTT
CASSFGVEGAFF
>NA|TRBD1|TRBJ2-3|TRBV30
TGTGCCTGGAGTGTACTACCCCCACAGGGGGCTATCACAGATACGCAGTATTTT
CAWSVLPPQGAITDTQYF
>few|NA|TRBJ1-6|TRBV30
TGTGCCTGGAGCGGGAGGTCCTATAATTCACCCCTCCACTTT
CAWSGRSYNSPLHF
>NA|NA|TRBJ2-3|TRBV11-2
TGTGCCAGCAGCCCATGGAGAAGCAGCACAGATACGCAGTATTTT
CASSPWRSSTDTQYF
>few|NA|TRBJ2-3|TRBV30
TGTGCCTGGACGGGGGTGAGGGTGGATACGCAGTATTTT
CAWTGVRVDTQYF
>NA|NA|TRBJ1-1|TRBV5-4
TGTGCCAGCAGCTGGTCCGGGGACACTGAAGCTTTCTTT
CASSWSGDTEAFF
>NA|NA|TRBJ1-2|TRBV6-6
TGTGCCACTGCACGACAGCCTCCTAACTATGGCTACACCTTC
CATARQPPNYGYTF
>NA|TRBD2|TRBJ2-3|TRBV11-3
TGTGCCAGCAGATCGACTAGCGGGGGTGGCACAGATACGCAGTATTTT
CASRSTSGGGTDTQYF
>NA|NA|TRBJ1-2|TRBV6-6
TGTGCCAGCAGCCTCCCAAAAGGCCCGGGGGGCTACACCTTC
CASSLPKGPGGYTF
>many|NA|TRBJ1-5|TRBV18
TGTGCCAGCTCACCAACCGGGAGGCAAGATCAGCCCCAGCATTTT
CASSPTGRQDQPQHF
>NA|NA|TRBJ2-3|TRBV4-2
TGTGCCAGCAGCCAAGATTTTCCCTCGGGGGCAGATACGCAGTATTTT
CASSQDFPSGADTQYF
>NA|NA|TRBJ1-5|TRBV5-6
TGTGCCAGCAGCTTATGGGGCCAGGGCGGTCAGCCCCAGCATTTT
CASSLWGQGGQPQHF
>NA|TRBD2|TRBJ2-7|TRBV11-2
TGTGCCAGCAGCTTAGTAAACTCGGGGGGGGACTACGAGCAGTACTTC
CASSLVNSGGDYEQYF
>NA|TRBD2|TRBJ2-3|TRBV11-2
TGTGCCAGCAGCTTAGTCCCCCCCCTAGCGGGGGGTGGCACAGATACGCAGTATTTT
CASSLVPPLAGGGTDTQYF
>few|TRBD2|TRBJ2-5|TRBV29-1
TGCAGCGTTCAGACTAGCGGGGAAGAGACCCAGTACTTC
CSVQTSGEETQYF
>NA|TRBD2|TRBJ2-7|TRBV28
TGTGCCAGCAGTTCAGTAGCGGGGGGGTCCTACGAGCAGTACTTC
CASSSVAGGSYEQYF
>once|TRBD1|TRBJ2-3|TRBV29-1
TGCAGCGTTGAAGGCCCGACTACAGGGGGCTCAGATACGCAGTATTTT
CSVEGPTTGGSDTQYF
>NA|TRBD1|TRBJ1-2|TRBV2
TGTGCCAGCAGGGGGACAGGGGCGGGTGGCTACACCTTC
CASRGTGAGGYTF
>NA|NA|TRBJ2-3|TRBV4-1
TGCGCCAGCAGCCAAGCCAATTCACGAGGGGATACGCAGTATTTT
CASSQANSRGDTQYF
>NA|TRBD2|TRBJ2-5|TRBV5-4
TGTGCCAGCAGCTTGGAACTCGGGGGGGAGGAGACCCAGTACTTC
CASSLELGGEETQYF
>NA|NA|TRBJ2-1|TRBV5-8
TGTGCCAGCTTGAAGGAGGTTGAGCAGTTCTTC
CASLKEVEQFF
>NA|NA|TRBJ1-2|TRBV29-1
TGCAGCGTTGAGGGCCCTAACTATGGCTACACCTTC
CSVEGPNYGYTF
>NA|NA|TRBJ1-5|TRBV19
TGTGCCAGTAGTATAGTAAAAGGGGGAGTAGGTCAGCCCCAGCATTTT
CASSIVKGGVGQPQHF
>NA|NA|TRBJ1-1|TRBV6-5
TGTGCCAGCAGACCCCCGCACATGAACACTGAAGCTTTCTTT
CASRPPHMNTEAFF
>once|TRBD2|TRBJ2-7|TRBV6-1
TGTGCCAGCAGTGTGGGCGGGGGGGGCCTTTCCTACGAGCAGTACTTC
CASSVGGGGLSYEQYF
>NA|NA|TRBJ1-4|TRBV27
TGTGCCAGCAGCCGACAGTTAGGCTCAACTAATGAAAAACTGTTTTTT
CASSRQLGSTNEKLFF
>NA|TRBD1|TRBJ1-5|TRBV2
TGTGCCAGCAGCGTTGGACAGGGGAGTTATCAGCCCCAGCATTTT
CASSVGQGSYQPQHF
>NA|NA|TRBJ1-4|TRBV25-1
TGTGCCAGCAGTGAATCTTTCAATAATGGAGGGAGAGATGAAAAACTGTTTTTT
CASSESFNNGGRDEKLFF
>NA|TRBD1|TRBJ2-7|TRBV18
TGTGCCAGCTCACGTGTCGACGGGACAGGGGACTACGAGCAGTACTTC
CASSRVDGTGDYEQYF
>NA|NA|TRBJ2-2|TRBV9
TGTGCCAGCACAAACACCGGGGAGCTGTTTTTT
CASTNTGELFF
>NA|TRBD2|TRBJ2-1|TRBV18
TGTGCCAGCTCATCATCGGGGGGGTCGTTGGAACACGACAATGAGCAGTTCTTC
CASSSSGGSLEHDNEQFF
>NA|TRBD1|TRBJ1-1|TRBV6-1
TGTGCCAGCGACAGGGGGCGGGTCACTGAAGCTTTCTTT
CASDRGRVTEAFF
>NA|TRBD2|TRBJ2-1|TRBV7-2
TGTGCCAGCAGCCCGGCTAGCGGGGGTGTCTACAATGAGCAGTTCTTC
CASSPASGGVYNEQFF
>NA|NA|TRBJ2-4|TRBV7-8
TGTGCCAGCAGCTCGTTCGAGGGAAACATTCAGTACTTC
CASSSFEGNIQYF
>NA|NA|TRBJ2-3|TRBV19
TGTGCCAGTAGTGCCCCCCAGCGGGGCACAGATACGCAGTATTTT
CASSAPQRGTDTQYF
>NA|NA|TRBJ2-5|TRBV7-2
TGTGCCAGCAGCCGAGGACTGTGGGAGACCCAGTACTTC
CASSRGLWETQYF
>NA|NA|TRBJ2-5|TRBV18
TGTGCCAGCTCACCACCGGAGGCGGGACGGACCCAGTACTTC
CASSPPEAGRTQYF
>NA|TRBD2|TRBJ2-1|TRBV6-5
TGTGCCAGCAGTTACTCGCCGGCCGGGGGGATAGGTGAGCAGTTCTTC
CASSYSPAGGIGEQFF
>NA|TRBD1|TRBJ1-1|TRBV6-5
TGTGCCAGCAGCCGACAGGGCATGAACACTGAAGCTTTCTTT
CASSRQGMNTEAFF
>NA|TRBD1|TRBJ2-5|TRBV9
TGTGCCAGCAGGCCGGGACAGGGGGGACAGACCCAGTACTTC
CASRPGQGGQTQYF